This TCR beta chain was recorded in a study of OX40 agonist ivuxolimab in advanced cancers. The germline V and J ends were trimmed by 2 bases and 4 bases, with 10 bases remaining between them. The CDR3 runs to 14 residues. The V gene's germline CDR1 is MGHDK and CDR2 SYGVNS. TCRdb's table, derived via immunoSEQ multiplex PCR, lists solely in-frame clones and lacks some. The sample comprises roughly 76,000 clones, about 87% of which are singletons, and over 2% rests with the top ten. The chain combines TRBV25-1 with TRBJ2-3; D is undetermined. Specimen: CD4+ or CD8+ T cells sorted from blood, collected in a trial of the OX40 agonist ivuxolimab. The receptor comes from an adult with an advanced solid tumor such as melanoma, head and neck, liver or kidney cancer. The CDR3 region is CASSEVLEADTQYF. CDR3 sequence (DNA): TGTGCCAGCAGTGAAGTCCTGGAAGCAGATACGCAGTATTTT.